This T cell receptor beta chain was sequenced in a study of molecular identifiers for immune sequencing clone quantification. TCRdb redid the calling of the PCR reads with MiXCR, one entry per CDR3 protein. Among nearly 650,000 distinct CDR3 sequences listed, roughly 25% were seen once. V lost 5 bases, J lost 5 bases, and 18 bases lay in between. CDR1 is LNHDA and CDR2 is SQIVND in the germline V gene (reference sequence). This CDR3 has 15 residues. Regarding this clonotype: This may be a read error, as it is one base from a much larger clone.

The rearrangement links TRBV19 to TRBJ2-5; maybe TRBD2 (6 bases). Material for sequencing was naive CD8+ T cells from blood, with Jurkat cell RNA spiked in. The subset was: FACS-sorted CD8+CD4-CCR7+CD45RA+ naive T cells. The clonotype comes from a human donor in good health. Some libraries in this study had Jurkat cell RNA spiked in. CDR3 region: CASSVTSYGLETQYF. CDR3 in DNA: TGTGCCAGTAGTGTAACTAGCTATGGCCTGGAGACCCAGTACTTC.